The 25 T cell receptor beta chains below were found in one sample sequenced in a study of OX40 agonist ivuxolimab in advanced cancers. Profiled with immunoSEQ multiplex PCR; TCRdb holds only in-frame clones, not every one. The table has 50,000 to 70,000 clones, approximately 86% seen once. The sequences come from CD4+ or CD8+ T cells sorted from blood, collected in a trial of the OX40 agonist ivuxolimab. These receptors came from an adult with an advanced solid tumor such as melanoma, head and neck, liver or kidney cancer.

This chain uses TRBV6-5 with TRBJ2-5; no clear D. From germline, CDR1 is MNHEY and CDR2 SVGAGI. V lost 0 bases and J lost 5, with 7 bases in between. The CDR3 runs 13 residues. CDR3 region: CASSYSESETQYF. The CDR3 bases are TGTGCCAGCAGTTACTCAGAGTCTGAGACCCAGTACTTC.

The V call is TRBV6-6, the J call TRBJ2-3, with D possibly being TRBD1 (6 bases). Germline lookup yields CDR1 MNHNY and CDR2 SVGAGI (reference sequence). Trimming took 5 bases from V and 2 from J, leaving 14 bases between them. The CDR3 covers 15 residues. The CDR3 is CASSLPGHDTDTQYF. The CDR3 coding sequence is TGTGCCAGCAGTCTACCGGGACACGACACAGATACGCAGTATTTT.

This clone has a single count. The genes are TRBV4-1 and TRBJ1-4; D is possibly TRBD1 (6 bases). In germline, CDR1 is MGHRA, CDR2 YSYEKL. The CDR3 is made up of 15 amino acids. Deletions cut 3 bases from V and 8 bases from J, with 16 bases between. The CDR3 loop is CASSQIPGGWEKLFF. The CDR3 DNA reads as TGCGCCAGCAGCCAGATCCCTGGGGGCTGGGAAAAACTGTTTTTT.

The chain couples TRBV5-8 to TRBJ2-1; D not certain. Germline CDR1 SGHTS, CDR2 YDEGEE. The V end lost 0 bases, the J end lost 8 bases, and 3 bases lay between the germline ends. The CDR3 is 11 residues long. The CDR3 here is CASSLGHEQFF. The CDR3 DNA is TGTGCCAGCAGCTTGGGTCATGAGCAGTTCTTC. Full variable domain (missing parts from reference TRBV5-8 and TRBJ2-1): EAGVTQSPTHLIKTRGQQATLRCSPISGHTSVYWYQQALGLGLQFLLWYDEGEERNRGNFPPRFSGRQFPNYSSELNVNALELEDSALYLCASSLGHEQFFGPGTRLTVL.

V gene TRBV19 combines with J gene TRBJ1-2; the D is unclear. V lost 8 bases to trimming and J lost 4 bases, with 14 bases between them. This CDR3 has 13 residues. CDR1 is LNHDA and CDR2 is SQIVND in the germline V gene (reference sequence). The CDR3 coding sequence is TGTGCCAGTCGCCCGGGGAGTTTCTATGGCTACACCTTC. This encodes CASRPGSFYGYTF.

The gene calls are TRBV15 and TRBJ1-1; D gene unclear. Trimming left V 5 bases short and J 1 base short, with 23 bases between. Germline V gene data show CDR1 as LNHNV and CDR2 as YYDKDF (reference sequence). CDR3 size: 18 residues. CDR3 DNA sequence: TGTGCCACCAGCCCAATGATGGGTGCAGGAACACAGAACACTGAAGCTTTCTTT. It translates to CATSPMMGAGTQNTEAFF.

CDR3 amino acids: CASAKGLAGGLEDTQYF. The DNA of the CDR3 is TGCGCCAGCGCGAAAGGACTAGCGGGGGGGCTGGAGGATACGCAGTATTTT. The rearrangement links TRBV5-1 to TRBJ2-3, with 15 bases matching TRBD2. This CDR3 comprises 17 residues. From germline, CDR1 is SGHRS and CDR2 YFSETQ. The junction had 12 bases not matched to a gene; V was cut back by 7 bases and J by 6 bases.

CDR3: CAISDRGDTGELFF. The CDR3 DNA is TGTGCCATCAGTGACAGGGGTGACACCGGGGAGCTGTTTTTT. V and J are TRBV10-3 and TRBJ2-2; TRBD1 might be the D (6 bases). Trimming cost V 3 bases and J 3 bases, with 8 bases left between them. Germline CDR1 ENHRY, CDR2 SYGVKD. CDR3 length: 14 residues.

This clone occurred a few times. A read error is likely, as this CDR3 ends without the conserved phenylalanine or tryptophan. This chain joins TRBV14 and TRBJ1-6; D gene ambiguous. The CDR3 extends over 16 amino acids. Trimming left V 0 bases short and J 11 bases short, with 17 bases between. The germline gives CDR1 SGHDN, CDR2 FVKESK. CDR3 DNA: TGTGCCAGCAGCCAAGATTTATGTTTCTACCTTCCACCCCTCCACCTT. This codes for CASSQDLCFYLPPLHL.

CDR3 bases: TGTGCCAGTAGTATAGATCTGGAAGTTGAAGCTTTCTTT. The encoded protein is CASSIDLEVEAFF. The V call is TRBV19, the J call TRBJ1-1; D gene ambiguous. The V gene's germline CDR1 is LNHDA and CDR2 SQIVND (reference sequence). V was clipped by 0 bases and J by 7 bases, with 9 bases between them. The CDR3 extends over 13 amino acids.

The chain uses TRBV7-2 and TRBJ1-6; D is undetermined. The CDR3 is 13 amino acids. V was pared by 5 bases and J by 10 bases, with 12 bases between. The germline CDR1 and CDR2 sequences are SGHTA and FQGNSA. CDR3 bases: TGTGCCAGCAGCCCCCGGACTACCTCACCCCTCCACTTT. Residues: CASSPRTTSPLHF.

This clone has a single count. The rearrangement uses TRBV5-1 and TRBJ1-1; TRBD1 agrees at 9 bases. Looked up from germline, CDR1 is SGHRS and CDR2 is YFSETQ. This CDR3 comprises 17 residues. The trim removed 0 bases at V and 6 bases at J, leaving 12 bases unmatched. In DNA form, the CDR3 reads TGCGCCAGCAGCTTGGACACGGGACAGGGATTTTCGTCTGAAGCTTTCTTT. Translation: CASSLDTGQGFSSEAFF.

The V and J genes are TRBV28 and TRBJ1-5; a weak D match, TRBD1 (6 bases). The V gene's germline CDR1 is MDHEN and CDR2 SYDVKM. V was trimmed by 6 bases and J by 3 bases, leaving 18 bases between them. The CDR3 is made up of 16 amino acids. CDR3 sequence reads: CASSHAWTELNQPQHF. The DNA of the CDR3 is TGTGCCAGCAGCCATGCTTGGACAGAACTCAATCAGCCCCAGCATTTT.

This chain uses TRBV5-6 with TRBJ2-2, with D unresolved. The germline V and J ends were trimmed by 1 base and 1 base, with 5 bases remaining between them. The V gene's germline CDR1 is SGHDT and CDR2 YYEEEE. CDR3 length equals 14 residues. The CDR3 sequence is CASSLLLNTGELFF. Written as DNA, the CDR3 is TGTGCCAGCAGCTTGTTGCTGAACACCGGGGAGCTGTTTTTT.

The rearrangement uses TRBV6-6 and TRBJ1-3; D gene uncertain. V was shortened by 2 bases and J by 0 bases, with 8 bases between the two germline ends. Germline CDR1 is MNHNY and CDR2 is SVGAGI (reference sequence). CDR3 size: 15 residues. The CDR3 reads CASSYLGSSGNTIYF. CDR3 nucleotide sequence: TGTGCCAGCAGTTACCTAGGGAGCTCTGGAAACACCATATATTTT.

This chain links TRBV28 with TRBJ2-7, with 8 bases fitting TRBD1. Germline loops: CDR1 MDHEN, CDR2 SYDVKM. The V segment lost 10 bases and the J segment 3 bases; nucleotides outside the gene matches: 5. This CDR3 has 12 amino acids. The CDR3 is CATADRVYEQYF. Written as DNA, the CDR3 is TGTGCCACCGCGGACAGGGTCTACGAGCAGTACTTC.

CDR3 nucleotide sequence: TGCGCCAGCAGCCAAGATCCCGCAGGGGCCTACAATGAGCAGTTCTTC. This encodes CASSQDPAGAYNEQFF. The chain employs TRBV4-3 and TRBJ2-1; D might be TRBD1 (6 bases). The CDR3 runs 16 residues. V gave up 0 bases and J gave up 2 bases, with 11 bases separating them. CDR1 LGHNA and CDR2 YSLEER come from the germline V gene.

The chain employs TRBV19 and TRBJ1-2; D unclear. The CDR3 sequence is 10 residues long. V was clipped by 8 bases and J by 6 bases, with 7 bases between them. The V gene's germline CDR1 is LNHDA and CDR2 SQIVND (reference sequence). The CDR3 coding sequence is TGTGCCAGTCTAGGGCATGGCTACACCTTC. This gives the protein CASLGHGYTF.

This clone has only one observation. V is TRBV6-6 and J is TRBJ1-1; TRBD1 matches 11 bases. The CDR3 extends over 14 amino acids. CDR1 and CDR2 from the germline V gene are MNHNY and SVGAGI (reference sequence). The V gene end was trimmed by 4 bases and the J gene end by 3 bases; junction bases not matched to a gene: 1. This CDR3 is CASSWTGGYTEAFF. CDR3 in DNA: TGTGCCAGCAGTTGGACAGGGGGCTACACTGAAGCTTTCTTT.

This chain uses TRBV4-2 with TRBJ2-5, with 7 bases lining up with TRBD1. Germline CDR1 LGHNA, CDR2 YNFKEQ. The CDR3 length is 17 residues. The J segment lost 3 bases and the V segment lost 4 bases, leaving 14 bases of the junction unmatched. The chain's CDR3 is CASSPLWVDRPKETQYF. The CDR3 nucleotides read TGTGCCAGCAGCCCGCTCTGGGTGGACAGGCCTAAAGAGACCCAGTACTTC.

The rearrangement uses TRBV5-5 and TRBJ2-1; 8 bases map to TRBD2. V was clipped by 5 bases and J by 6 bases; unmatched bases: 7. Looked up from germline, CDR1 is SGHKS and CDR2 is YYEKEE (reference sequence). The CDR3 is 14 residues long. Here the CDR3 reads CASRRGVTANEQFF. In DNA form, the CDR3 reads TGTGCCAGCAGGCGGGGGGTGACGGCCAATGAGCAGTTCTTC.

The chain combines TRBV29-1 with TRBJ1-2, with a possible D match to TRBD1 (5 bases). The germline V and J ends were trimmed by 2 bases and 2 bases, with 12 bases remaining between them. Germline V lookup: CDR1 SQVTM, CDR2 ANQGSEA. The CDR3 runs to 14 residues. For the CDR3, the DNA is TGCAGCGTTGAAAATAGACAGCGAAACTATGGCTACACCTTC. Protein sequence: CSVENRQRNYGYTF.

A single count supports this clone. The chain is built from TRBV6-5 and TRBJ1-2; no clear D gene. This CDR3 has 12 amino acids. Trimming removed 0 bases at V and 8 bases at J, with 7 bases between. CDR1 is MNHEY and CDR2 is SVGAGI in the germline V gene. CDR3 sequence reads: CASSYSSGGYTF. Here the CDR3 DNA reads TGTGCCAGCAGTTACTCATCGGGGGGCTACACCTTC.

This chain links TRBV7-9 with TRBJ2-2; no firm D call. This CDR3 is 13 amino acids long. Germline lookup yields CDR1 SEHNR and CDR2 FQNEAQ (reference sequence). Trimming removed 3 bases at V and 3 bases at J, with 5 bases between. For the CDR3, the DNA is TGTGCCAGCAGCTTCTCTTACACCGGGGAGCTGTTTTTT. As protein: CASSFSYTGELFF.

V gene TRBV13 combines with J gene TRBJ1-1; 8 nucleotides align to TRBD1. This CDR3 region has 15 residues. The V segment lost 5 bases and the J segment 3 bases; nucleotides outside the gene matches: 8. Germline loops: CDR1 PRHDT, CDR2 FYEKMQ (reference sequence). CDR3 in DNA: TGTGCCAGCAGCCTACTAGGGACAGGCCACACTGAAGCTTTCTTT. It codes for CASSLLGTGHTEAFF.